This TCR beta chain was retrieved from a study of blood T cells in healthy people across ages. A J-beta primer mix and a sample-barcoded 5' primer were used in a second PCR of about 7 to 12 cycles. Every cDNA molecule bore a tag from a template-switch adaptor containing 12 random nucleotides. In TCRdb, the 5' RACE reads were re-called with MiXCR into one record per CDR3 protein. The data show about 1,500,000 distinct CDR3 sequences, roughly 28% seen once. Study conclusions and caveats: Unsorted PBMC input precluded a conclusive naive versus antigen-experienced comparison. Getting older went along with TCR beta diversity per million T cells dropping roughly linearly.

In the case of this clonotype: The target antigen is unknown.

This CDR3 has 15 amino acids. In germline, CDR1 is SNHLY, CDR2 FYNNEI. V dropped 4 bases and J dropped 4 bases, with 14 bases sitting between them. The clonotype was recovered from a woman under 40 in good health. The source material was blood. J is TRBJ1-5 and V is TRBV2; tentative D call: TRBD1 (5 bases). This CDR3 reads CASSGRGGENQPQHF. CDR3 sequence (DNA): TGTGCCAGCAGTGGGCGCGGGGGGGAGAATCAGCCCCAGCATTTT.